One sample yielded the 12 T cell receptor beta chains listed below, sequenced in a study of beta chain features in type 1 diabetes. Since all of the isolated RNA was reverse transcribed, expressed TCRB transcripts were what got sequenced. The table came from immunoSEQ multiplex PCR; TCRdb's copy has only in-frame clones and leaves some out. The sample lists more than 300,000 clones; 7.5% to 9% were seen once. Sequenced: central memory CD4+ T cells from blood. These receptors all come from a woman aged 18 to 35 in good health.

The rearrangement uses TRBV4-3 and TRBJ2-7; tentatively, D is TRBD2 (6 bases). V was trimmed by 2 bases and J by 5 bases, leaving 16 bases between them. The CDR3 is 15 amino acids. Germline V gene sequence: CDR1 LGHNA, CDR2 YSLEER. This CDR3 reads CASSQHTYGSNEQYF. CDR3 DNA sequence: TGCGCCAGCAGCCAACATACTTACGGGAGCAACGAGCAGTACTTC.

This clone was seen more than once but under ten times. The V call is TRBV18, the J call TRBJ1-5, with D maybe TRBD1 (5 bases). V was shortened by 5 bases and J by 4 bases, with 9 bases between the two germline ends. Germline loops: CDR1 KGHSH, CDR2 LQKENI. This CDR3 region has 13 residues. CDR3 nucleotides: TGTGCCAGCTCAGCGGCAGGGAATCAGCCCCAGCATTTT. Translating it yields CASSAAGNQPQHF.

This rearrangement joins TRBV27 to TRBJ1-1; D unclear. Trimming removed 2 bases at V and 1 base at J, with 8 bases between. Germline V gene sequence: CDR1 MNHEY, CDR2 SMNVEV (reference sequence). The CDR3 spans 14 residues. CDR3 DNA sequence: TGTGCCAGCAGTTTAAGGGCAGGGAACACTGAAGCTTTCTTT. It is translated as CASSLRAGNTEAFF.

This clone was seen at least ten times. The chain has TRBV23-1 and TRBJ1-3; 7 nucleotides match TRBD1. TRBV23-1 is flagged as an ORF with uncertain function. The junction had 8 bases not matched to a gene; V was cut back by 0 bases and J by 0 bases. This CDR3 region has 18 residues. The CDR3 sequence is CASSQSSKGAHSGNTIYF. CDR3 DNA: TGCGCCAGCAGTCAATCGAGTAAGGGGGCTCACTCTGGAAACACCATATATTTT.

The genes are TRBV5-4 and TRBJ2-5; 8 bases map to TRBD1. With 2 bases clipped from V and 7 bases from J, the junction kept 4 bases outside the gene matches. The germline CDR1 and CDR2 sequences are SGHNT and YYREEE (reference sequence). CDR3 length equals 13 residues. The CDR3 is CASSLRDRGTQYF. CDR3 sequence (DNA): TGTGCCAGCAGCTTACGTGACAGGGGGACCCAGTACTTC.

This clone was picked up a small number of times. The V gene is TRBV7-8, the J gene TRBJ1-2, with D perhaps TRBD1 (5 bases). The CDR3 length is 12 residues. CDR1 and CDR2 from the germline V gene are SGHVS and FQNEAQ. V gave up 0 bases and J gave up 7 bases, with 6 bases separating them. In DNA form, the CDR3 reads TGTGCCAGCAGCTTAGCGGGGGGTGGCTACACCTTC. As protein: CASSLAGGGYTF.

The chain joins TRBV6-6 to TRBJ2-3; no clear D gene. This CDR3 region has 13 residues. V lost 4 bases and J 0 bases, leaving 5 bases between the germline ends. The germline V gene has CDR1 MNHNY and CDR2 SVGAGI (reference sequence). This CDR3 reads CASSFRSTDTQYF. CDR3 bases: TGTGCCAGCAGTTTCCGTAGCACAGATACGCAGTATTTT.

This clone was counted a few times. CDR3 DNA: TGTGCCAGTAGTTGGACTAGCTACAATGAGCAGTTCTTC. It codes for CASSWTSYNEQFF. The chain recombines TRBV19 with TRBJ2-1, with 7 bases aligning to TRBD2. CDR3 length equals 13 residues. Germline V gene lookup returns CDR1 LNHDA and CDR2 SQIVND (reference sequence). With 5 bases clipped from V and 3 bases from J, the junction kept 1 base outside the gene matches.

This clone has a count of ten or more. J is TRBJ2-1 and V is TRBV2; 8 bases map to TRBD1. Germline lookup yields CDR1 SNHLY and CDR2 FYNNEI. V lost 8 bases to trimming and J lost 7 bases; unmatched junction nucleotides: 4. This CDR3 region has 12 residues. CDR3 coding DNA: TGTGCCAGCGGGACAGGAGGGAATGAGCAGTTCTTC. This translates into CASGTGGNEQFF.

The chain joins TRBV4-3 to TRBJ1-4, with TRBD1 as a possible D gene (6 bases). CDR1 LGHNA and CDR2 YSLEER come from the germline V gene. V was pared by 0 bases and J by 8 bases, with 22 bases between. There are 18 residues in the CDR3. This chain's CDR3 is CASSQENLAYRVGEKLFF. The DNA of the CDR3 is TGCGCCAGCAGCCAAGAAAATTTAGCGTACAGGGTAGGAGAAAAACTGTTTTTT.

This clone was seen a few times. The chain has TRBV11-1 and TRBJ2-1; no firm D call. The CDR3 length is 14 residues. Germline CDR1 and CDR2: SGHAT and FQDESV (reference sequence). Trimming cost V 3 bases and J 0 bases, with 6 bases left between them. CDR3 amino acids: CASSFDSSYNEQFF. CDR3 nucleotide sequence: TGTGCCAGCAGCTTCGATTCCTCCTACAATGAGCAGTTCTTC.

V is TRBV5-7 and J is TRBJ2-3; unclear D gene. TRBV5-7 is designated an ORF whose function remains uncertain. V was shortened by 6 bases and J by 5 bases, with 25 bases between the two germline ends. This CDR3 has 17 amino acids. The CDR3 spells CASNEKCQTPRRDTQYF. Here the CDR3 DNA reads TGTGCCAGCAACGAAAAATGCCAGACCCCCAGGAGAGATACGCAGTATTTT.